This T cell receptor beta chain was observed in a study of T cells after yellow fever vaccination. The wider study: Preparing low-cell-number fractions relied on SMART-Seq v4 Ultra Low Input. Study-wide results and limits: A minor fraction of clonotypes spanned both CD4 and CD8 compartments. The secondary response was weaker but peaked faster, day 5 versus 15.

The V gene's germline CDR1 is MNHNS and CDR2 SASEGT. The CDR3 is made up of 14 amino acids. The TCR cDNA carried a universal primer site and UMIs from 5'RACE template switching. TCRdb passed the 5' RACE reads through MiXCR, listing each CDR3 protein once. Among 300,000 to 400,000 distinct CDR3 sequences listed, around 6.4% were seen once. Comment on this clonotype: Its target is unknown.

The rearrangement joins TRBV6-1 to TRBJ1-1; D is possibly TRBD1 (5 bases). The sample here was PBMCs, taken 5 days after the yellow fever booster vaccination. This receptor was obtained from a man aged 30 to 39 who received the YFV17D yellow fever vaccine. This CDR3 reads CVAAPGFLDTEAFF. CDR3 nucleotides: TGTGTCGCAGCTCCAGGGTTCTTGGACACTGAAGCTTTCTTT.